This T cell receptor beta chain was captured by sequencing in a study of blood T cells in healthy people across ages. This CDR3 is 13 amino acids long. CDR1 ENHRY and CDR2 SYGVKD come from the germline V gene. The J segment lost 12 bases and the V segment lost 2 bases, leaving 10 bases of the junction unmatched. Primers used in a second PCR of roughly 7 to 11 cycles were a sample-barcoded 5' primer and a J-beta primer mix. Each cDNA was tagged by a template-switch adaptor containing 12 random nucleotides. TCRdb passed the 5' RACE reads through MiXCR, listing each CDR3 protein once. The profile shows roughly 2 million distinct CDR3 sequences, just under 50% of them singletons.

Sequenced sample: blood. This receptor was identified in a woman in her thirties or forties in good health. The V and J genes are TRBV10-3 and TRBJ2-7, with 7 bases fitting TRBD2. Here the CDR3 reads CAISEGGVETRYF. The CDR3 nucleotides read TGTGCCATCAGTGAGGGGGGGGTAGAGACCCGGTACTTC.